This T cell receptor (beta chain) was identified during a study of shared clonotypes between healthy human individuals. About the study: Each donor had three CD4 naive, three CD4 memory, two CD8 naive and one CD8 memory plate. Broader study findings: Non-shared clonotypes displayed generation probabilities falling below those of clonotypes present in all four donors. Rarefaction demonstrated incomplete sorted-subset sequencing despite large depth.

Method: immunoSEQ multiplex PCR; TCRdb's copy keeps in-frame clones and lacks some. The sample comprises some 1,600,000 clones, 95% to 99% of which are singletons, and less than 0.55% rests with the top ten. Points on this clone: Its cognate antigen is unknown.

Subsets obtained from CD4+ cells comprised CD45RA+ naive and CD45RA-negative memory cells. With 0 bases removed from V and 5 bases from J, the gap between germline ends came to 9 bases. The CDR3 is 14 amino acids. Germline CDR1 and CDR2: SGHRS and YFSETQ. Material: naive CD4+ T cells sorted from blood. Indicated subset: CD45RA+ positively selected. V and J are TRBV5-1 and TRBJ1-5; weak D call: TRBD1 (5 bases). The TCR originated in a man aged 25-45 years in good health. The CDR3 nucleotides read TGCGCCAGCAGCTTGGAGGGACTCGATCAGCCCCAGCATTTT. Amino acid sequence: CASSLEGLDQPQHF.